This record covers a single TCR beta chain. Its target is unknown. This CDR3 is 16 amino acids long. The germline V gene encodes CDR1 SEHNR and CDR2 FQNEAQ (reference sequence). V shed 0 bases and J shed 0 bases, with 9 bases lying between them. The source of the sample is a study of blood T cells in healthy people across ages. Notes on the study in general: For the donors, CMV status was unknown and possibly confounded expanded clonotype changes.

The donors, aged about 6 to 100, were healthy Caucasians from Russia. Each sample provided at least 5.5 micrograms of extracted total RNA. For the second PCR, which ran for about 6 to 11 cycles, a sample-barcoded 5' primer and a J-beta primer mix were used. TCRdb re-called the 5' RACE reads through MiXCR, storing one row per CDR3 protein. Found here are about 650,000 distinct CDR3 sequences, approximately 29% of them singletons; the top ten hold approximately 15%. The clonotype was recovered from a woman aged 80 or over in good health. This chain joins TRBV7-9 and TRBJ1-5, with a possible D match to TRBD1 (5 bases). Sequencing was performed on blood. CDR3 residues: CASSLAWGISNQPQHF. The CDR3 nucleotides read TGTGCCAGCAGCTTAGCGTGGGGCATTAGCAATCAGCCCCAGCATTTT.